The rows below give T cell receptor beta chains drawn from one sample of a study of blood T cell repertoires in COVID-19. Profiling relied on immunoSEQ multiplex PCR, and the TCRdb table lists in-frame clones only, not all of them. The data contain tens of thousands of clones, more than 75% of them singletons. Sequencing was carried out using peripheral blood. These receptors came from a human donor in a cohort sampled during active COVID-19. The CDR3 runs from the conserved cysteine through the conserved F or W. D genes are given only for firm matches. Some rows have no size entry. The others give once, few or many, or a class for an expanded clone.

J: TRBJ2-7; D: -; V: TRBV27; size: -; CDR3: CASSLGGVGSEQYF; DNA: TGTGCCAGCAGTCTAGGGGGGGTCGGGTCCGAGCAGTACTTC
J: TRBJ2-7; D: TRBD1; V: TRBV5-1; size: once; CDR3: CASGMGQGTYEQYF; DNA: TGCGCCAGTGGGATGGGACAGGGGACCTACGAGCAGTACTTC
J: TRBJ1-4; D: -; V: TRBV6-5; size: -; CDR3: CASSTRGDLNEKLFF; DNA: TGTGCCAGCAGTACCAGGGGTGACCTTAATGAAAAACTGTTTTTT
J: TRBJ2-7; D: TRBD1; V: TRBV18; size: -; CDR3: CASSQQGQGEQYF; DNA: TGTGCCAGCTCACAACAGGGACAGGGAGAGCAGTACTTC
J: TRBJ2-7; D: -; V: TRBV6-5; size: -; CDR3: CASSLSPPFVHEQYF; DNA: TGTGCCAGCAGTCTATCTCCCCCGTTCGTCCACGAGCAGTACTTC
J: TRBJ1-6; D: -; V: TRBV7-9; size: few; CDR3: CASSLAPVYNSPLHF; DNA: TGTGCCAGCAGCTTAGCCCCAGTCTATAATTCACCCCTCCACTTT
J: TRBJ2-3; D: -; V: TRBV12-5; size: -; CDR3: CASGLTSFDTQYF; DNA: TGTGCTAGTGGTTTGACTAGTTTTGATACGCAGTATTTT
J: TRBJ1-4; D: -; V: TRBV5-1; size: once; CDR3: CASSLIRGNEKLFF; DNA: TGCGCCAGCAGCTTAATCCGGGGGAACGAAAAACTGTTTTTT
J: TRBJ2-7; D: -; V: TRBV3-1/TRBV3-2; size: -; CDR3: CASSQENWSQYF; DNA: TGTGCCAGCAGCCAAGAAAACTGGTCGCAGTACTTC
J: TRBJ2-7; D: TRBD1; V: TRBV5-5; size: -; CDR3: CASSYGTGGDEQYF; DNA: TGTGCCAGCAGCTACGGGACAGGGGGAGACGAGCAGTACTTC
J: TRBJ2-1; D: -; V: TRBV27; size: -; CDR3: CASNPWGSQVYNEQFF; DNA: TGTGCCAGCAACCCCTGGGGCAGCCAAGTCTACAATGAGCAGTTCTTC
J: TRBJ2-3; D: TRBD2; V: TRBV9; size: -; CDR3: CASSVASGGITDTQYF; DNA: TGTGCCAGCAGCGTCGCTAGCGGGGGGATTACAGATACGCAGTATTTT
J: TRBJ2-7; D: TRBD1; V: TRBV11-2; size: -; CDR3: CASSSLEGAYEQYF; DNA: TGTGCCAGCAGCTCCCTTGAGGGGGCTTACGAGCAGTACTTC
J: TRBJ2-7; D: -; V: TRBV7-8; size: -; CDR3: CASSLKSQGAYEQYF; DNA: TGTGCCAGCAGCTTAAAGAGTCAGGGCGCCTACGAGCAGTACTTC
J: TRBJ1-1; D: -; V: TRBV5-1; size: -; CDR3: CASSLVRGGDTEAFF; DNA: TGCGCCAGCAGCTTGGTAAGGGGGGGCGACACTGAAGCTTTCTTT
J: TRBJ1-2; D: -; V: TRBV5-1; size: -; CDR3: CASSLLGDNHGYTF; DNA: TGCGCCAGCAGCTTACTCGGAGATAATCATGGCTACACCTTC
J: TRBJ1-2; D: TRBD1; V: TRBV11-2; size: -; CDR3: CASSLIRQQGATERGYTF; DNA: TGTGCCAGCAGCTTAATCAGGCAACAGGGGGCGACGGAAAGAGGCTACACCTTC
J: TRBJ1-4; D: TRBD1; V: TRBV6-1; size: -; CDR3: CASSEGEGGSGKLFF; DNA: TGTGCCAGCAGTGAAGGGGAAGGGGGCTCGGGAAAACTGTTTTTT
J: TRBJ2-1; D: TRBD2; V: TRBV29-1; size: -; CDR3: CSVEPLAGGYNEQFF; DNA: TGCAGCGTTGAACCACTAGCGGGGGGGTACAATGAGCAGTTCTTC
J: TRBJ2-1; D: TRBD2; V: TRBV5-1; size: once; CDR3: CASREAGGNEQFF; DNA: TGCGCCAGCAGAGAGGCGGGAGGAAATGAGCAGTTCTTC
J: TRBJ1-4; D: TRBD1; V: TRBV7-8; size: -; CDR3: CASSKDRDRSNEKLFF; DNA: TGTGCCAGCAGCAAGGACAGGGATCGGTCTAATGAAAAACTGTTTTTT
J: TRBJ2-3; D: TRBD2; V: TRBV19; size: -; CDR3: CASMGPSGRPDTQYF; DNA: TGTGCCAGTATGGGCCCTAGCGGGAGGCCAGATACGCAGTATTTT
J: TRBJ2-7; D: -; V: TRBV19; size: -; CDR3: CASSGDYEQYF; DNA: TGTGCCAGTAGTGGAGACTACGAGCAGTACTTC
J: TRBJ1-3; D: -; V: TRBV28; size: -; CDR3: CASIKNTIYF; DNA: TGTGCCAGCATCAAAAACACCATATATTTT
J: TRBJ2-7; D: TRBD2; V: TRBV6-4; size: -; CDR3: CASRTTLAVVYEQYF; DNA: TGTGCCAGCAGGACCACTCTAGCGGTCGTCTACGAGCAGTACTTC
J: TRBJ1-1; D: -; V: TRBV2; size: -; CDR3: CASSEVRDTEAFF; DNA: TGTGCCAGCAGTGAAGTTAGAGACACTGAAGCTTTCTTT
J: TRBJ2-7; D: TRBD2; V: TRBV27; size: -; CDR3: CASTREAGGGEQYF; DNA: TGTGCCAGCACGCGAGAAGCGGGAGGCGGCGAGCAGTACTTC
J: TRBJ2-7; D: -; V: TRBV28; size: -; CDR3: CASTETASSYEQYF; DNA: TGTGCCAGCACAGAGACAGCAAGCTCCTACGAGCAGTACTTC
J: TRBJ2-7; D: TRBD2; V: TRBV11-2; size: -; CDR3: CATILAGGLPNEQYF; DNA: TGTGCCACCATACTAGCGGGGGGCCTTCCTAACGAGCAGTACTTC
J: TRBJ2-7; D: -; V: TRBV12-3/TRBV12-4; size: -; CDR3: CASSLSIYEQYF; DNA: TGTGCCAGCAGTTTATCCATCTACGAGCAGTACTTC
J: TRBJ1-2; D: TRBD1; V: TRBV9; size: -; CDR3: CASSVGTGGNYGYTF; DNA: TGTGCCAGCAGCGTTGGGACAGGGGGCAACTATGGCTACACCTTC
J: TRBJ1-5; D: -; V: TRBV14; size: few; CDR3: CASSQGVHQPQHF; DNA: TGTGCCAGCAGCCAAGGAGTACATCAGCCCCAGCATTTT
J: TRBJ2-7; D: -; V: TRBV30; size: -; CDR3: CAYRAPDYEQYF; DNA: TGTGCCTACAGGGCCCCTGACTACGAGCAGTACTTC
J: TRBJ2-7; D: TRBD2; V: TRBV29-1; size: -; CDR3: CSAGGSDQQYF; DNA: TGCAGCGCGGGGGGGAGCGATCAGCAGTACTTC
J: TRBJ1-3; D: -; V: TRBV12-3/TRBV12-4; size: -; CDR3: CASTTGGNTIYF; DNA: TGTGCCAGCACCACAGGGGGAAACACCATATATTTT
J: TRBJ2-3; D: -; V: TRBV5-6; size: once; CDR3: CASSSSRWGHTDTQYF; DNA: TGTGCCAGCAGCTCGAGCCGCTGGGGGCACACAGATACGCAGTATTTT
J: TRBJ2-7; D: -; V: TRBV28; size: once; CDR3: CASSALMGQNYEQYF; DNA: TGTGCCAGCAGTGCACTGATGGGACAAAACTACGAGCAGTACTTC
J: TRBJ2-7; D: TRBD2; V: TRBV28; size: -; CDR3: CASSLAGVSYEQYF; DNA: TGTGCCAGCAGTTTAGCGGGAGTAAGCTACGAGCAGTACTTC
J: TRBJ2-7; D: -; V: TRBV5-6; size: -; CDR3: CASSLGLANYEQYF; DNA: TGTGCCAGCAGCTTGGGGCTAGCGAACTACGAGCAGTACTTC
J: TRBJ2-2; D: TRBD1; V: TRBV4-1; size: -; CDR3: CASSYRGPGTGELFF; DNA: TGCGCCAGCAGCTACAGGGGGCCGGGCACCGGGGAGCTGTTTTTT
J: TRBJ1-6; D: -; V: TRBV9; size: -; CDR3: CASSKGGGPGAGNSPLHF; DNA: TGTGCCAGCAGCAAAGGGGGAGGGCCAGGGGCAGGTAATTCACCCCTCCACTTT
J: TRBJ2-2; D: TRBD2; V: TRBV3-1/TRBV3-2; size: -; CDR3: CASSQDVTSRGRGELFF; DNA: TGTGCCAGCAGCCAAGATGTGACTAGCCGGGGTCGCGGGGAGCTGTTTTTT
J: TRBJ2-7; D: TRBD1; V: TRBV7-9; size: -; CDR3: CASSGDRGRISYEQYF; DNA: TGTGCCAGCAGCGGAGACAGGGGGCGCATCTCCTACGAGCAGTACTTC
J: TRBJ1-4; D: TRBD1; V: TRBV9; size: -; CDR3: CASSEGTETGGEKLFF; DNA: TGTGCCAGCAGCGAGGGGACCGAGACAGGGGGTGAAAAACTGTTTTTT
J: TRBJ2-1; D: TRBD1; V: TRBV7-6; size: once; CDR3: CASSSEPTGGFYNEQFF; DNA: TGTGCCAGCAGCTCCGAGCCGACAGGGGGCTTCTACAATGAGCAGTTCTTC
J: TRBJ2-7; D: TRBD2; V: TRBV4-2; size: -; CDR3: CASSPRASGVYEQYF; DNA: TGTGCCAGCAGCCCCCGGGCTAGCGGGGTTTACGAGCAGTACTTC
J: TRBJ2-3; D: TRBD2; V: TRBV14; size: -; CDR3: CASSLMTSGGTDTQYF; DNA: TGTGCCAGCAGCCTGATGACCAGCGGGGGCACAGATACGCAGTATTTT
J: TRBJ1-1; D: -; V: TRBV6-5; size: -; CDR3: CASSYSGGDTEAFF; DNA: TGTGCCAGCAGTTACTCCGGAGGGGACACTGAAGCTTTCTTT
J: TRBJ1-6; D: TRBD1; V: TRBV5-1; size: once; CDR3: CASSLARGTGSRELDSPLHF; DNA: TGCGCCAGCAGCTTGGCCCGGGGGACAGGGTCTCGGGAACTGGATTCACCCCTCCACTTT
J: TRBJ2-7; D: TRBD1; V: TRBV6-4; size: -; CDR3: CASIFRGTVSYEQYF; DNA: TGTGCCAGCATATTCAGGGGGACAGTTTCCTACGAGCAGTACTTC
J: TRBJ1-2; D: -; V: TRBV3-1/TRBV3-2; size: -; CDR3: CASSPRGLEYGYTF; DNA: TGTGCCAGCAGCCCCAGAGGGTTGGAGTATGGCTACACCTTC
J: TRBJ2-1; D: TRBD2; V: TRBV5-1; size: -; CDR3: CASSLTSGGPTLQQFF; DNA: TGCGCCAGCAGCCTGACTAGCGGGGGGCCGACCCTCCAGCAGTTCTTC
J: TRBJ2-2; D: TRBD2; V: TRBV7-9; size: -; CDR3: CASSHWTSSYLTGELFF; DNA: TGTGCCAGCAGTCACTGGACTAGCTCTTATTTGACCGGGGAGCTGTTTTTT
J: TRBJ2-1; D: -; V: TRBV11-3; size: -; CDR3: CASSLDRAGYHNEQFF; DNA: TGTGCCAGCAGCTTAGATAGGGCAGGGTACCACAATGAGCAGTTCTTC